This T cell receptor beta chain was sequenced for a study of T cells in localized non-small cell lung cancer. Only in-frame clones appear in the TCRdb table, and some are missing; sequencing was by immunoSEQ multiplex PCR. Of around 6,400 clones detected, around half appear once; the ten largest clones hold approximately 4.2%. General study results and limits: Compared with tumor, uninvolved adjacent lung displayed greater T cell clonality, ranking highest overall.

Germline CDR1 and CDR2: KGHSH and LQKENI. CDR3 length: 16 amino acids. Trimming removed 4 bases at V and 1 base at J, with 16 bases between. With regard to this clone: The antigen is undetermined.

The sequence derives from a man between 40 and 70 years old with stage I lung adenocarcinoma. Sequencing was performed on lymph node tissue, taken before any cancer treatment. The chain links TRBV18 to TRBJ1-1; D possibly corresponds to TRBD1 (5 bases). The CDR3 coding sequence is TGTGCCAGCTCACTCCGCCGCGGGGGTGGGAACACTGAAGCTTTCTTT. Its translation is CASSLRRGGGNTEAFF.